Each of the 22 T cell receptor beta chains below was sequenced from the same sample in a study of a mutant IDH1 vaccine in newly diagnosed glioma. Assay: immunoSEQ multiplex PCR; the TCRdb copy retains only in-frame clones and omits some. The sample has approximately 76,000 clones, 90% to 95% seen once. Stated time point: week 5, during vaccination. Topical imiquimod accompanied each vaccine dose, which consisted of 300 ug of mutant IDH1 20-mer peptide. These receptors lack a known antigen. The sample was PBMCs, taken from a glioma patient whose treatment included an IDH1 peptide vaccine. Every receptor here comes from a woman aged 45-65 years with glioma.

This sequence joins TRBV5-1 and TRBJ2-1, with D uncertain. V was cut by 4 bases and J by 6 bases, with 17 bases left in between. CDR1 and CDR2 from the germline V gene are SGHRS and YFSETQ. The CDR3 spans 15 residues. The CDR3 spells CASSLQPLTFNEQFF. CDR3 coding DNA: TGCGCCAGCAGCCTCCAACCACTGACTTTCAATGAGCAGTTCTTC.

The sample holds one count of this clone. The chain couples TRBV19 to TRBJ1-2; D uncertain. Germline V gives CDR1 LNHDA, CDR2 SQIVND (reference sequence). V gave up 0 bases and J gave up 4 bases, with 6 bases separating them. The CDR3 totals 13 residues. CDR3 amino acids: CASSIDGSYGYTF. The DNA for the CDR3 is TGTGCCAGTAGTATAGATGGGTCCTATGGCTACACCTTC.

The chain recombines TRBV29-1 with TRBJ2-1; no reliable D call. CDR3 length: 13 residues. V lost 3 bases and J lost 0, with 6 bases in between. From germline, CDR1 is SQVTM and CDR2 ANQGSEA. The CDR3 here is CSVDTSSYNEQFF. The CDR3 DNA sequence: TGCAGCGTTGACACAAGCTCCTACAATGAGCAGTTCTTC.

The V call is TRBV11-3, the J call TRBJ2-7; D uncertain. Trimming stripped 6 bases from V and 5 bases from J, with 14 bases between. This CDR3 is 13 amino acids long. Looked up from germline, CDR1 is SGHNT and CDR2 is YENEEA. CDR3: CASRFTTRDEQYF. Here the CDR3 DNA reads TGTGCCAGCAGATTCACGACCCGGGACGAGCAGTACTTC. Full variable domain (remainder filled in from reference TRBV11-3 and TRBJ2-7): EAGVVQSPRYKIIEKKQPVAFWCNPISGHNTLYWYLQNLGQGPELLIRYENEEAVDDSQLPKDRFSAERLKGVDSTLKIQPAELGDSAVYLCASRFTTRDEQYFGPGTRLTVT.

The V call is TRBV11-1, the J call TRBJ2-6; 7 nucleotides match TRBD1. Germline CDR1 and CDR2: SGHAT and FQDESV (reference sequence). Trimming cost V 3 bases and J 2 bases; bases outside gene matches: 7. CDR3 length equals 17 residues. CDR3 residues: CASSFLRQGAGANVLTF. The CDR3 DNA reads TGTGCCAGCAGCTTTCTTCGACAGGGCGCTGGGGCCAACGTCCTGACTTTC.

The V call is TRBV5-1, the J call TRBJ2-5; TRBD1 aligns across 11 bases. The CDR3 is made up of 16 amino acids. CDR1 and CDR2 from the germline V gene are SGHRS and YFSETQ. With 0 bases clipped from V and 3 bases from J, the junction kept 4 bases outside the gene matches. The CDR3 DNA reads as TGCGCCAGCAGCTTGGGGACAGGGGGCGGCGAAGAGACCCAGTACTTC. It specifies CASSLGTGGGEETQYF.

V usage is TRBV9 and J usage is TRBJ2-7; 7 bases map to TRBD2. Germline V gives CDR1 SGDLS, CDR2 YYNGEE. V shed 4 bases, J shed 2 bases, and the junction held 12 bases outside the gene matches. The CDR3 covers 16 residues. In DNA, the CDR3 is TGTGCCAGCAGCCCAGACCCGGGGAGGGCTACCTACGAGCAGTACTTC. It yields the protein CASSPDPGRATYEQYF.

The rearrangement uses TRBV29-1 and TRBJ2-1; D might be TRBD1 (5 bases). Trimming stripped 5 bases from V and 3 bases from J, with 14 bases between. CDR3 size: 14 residues. Germline CDR1 and CDR2: SQVTM and ANQGSEA. In DNA form, the CDR3 reads TGCAGCGTTCTCGAGCAGGGCCTCTACAATGAGCAGTTCTTC. Protein sequence: CSVLEQGLYNEQFF.

This chain links TRBV19 with TRBJ2-1, with TRBD2 matching 11 bases. Germline values: CDR1 LNHDA, CDR2 SQIVND (reference sequence). Trimming took 4 bases from V and 3 from J; bases not matched to a gene: 5. The CDR3 length is 16 residues. CDR3 residues: CASSTPGTSGYNEQFF. CDR3 nucleotides: TGTGCCAGTAGTACCCCCGGGACTAGCGGCTACAATGAGCAGTTCTTC.

The chain uses TRBV30 and TRBJ1-3; 7 bases are shared with TRBD1. Germline V lookup: CDR1 GTSNPN, CDR2 SVGIG (reference sequence). The V segment lost 5 bases and the J segment 4 bases; nucleotides outside the gene matches: 2. The CDR3 runs 12 residues. The CDR3 bases are TGTGCCTGGGAAGGGGGCGGAAACACCATATATTTT. Protein: CAWEGGGNTIYF. The entire variable domain, with the rest obtained from reference TRBV30 and TRBJ1-3, is as follows: SQTIHQWPATLVQPVGSPLSLECTVEGTSNPNLYWYRQAAGRGLQLLFYSVGIGQISSEVPQNLSASRPQDRQFILSSKKLLLSDSGFYLCAWEGGGNTIYFGEGSWLTVV.

The gene calls are TRBV5-4 and TRBJ1-2, with 9 bases lining up with TRBD1. V lost 4 bases and J lost 3; bases outside the gene matches: 4. There are 14 residues in the CDR3. The germline V gene has CDR1 SGHNT and CDR2 YYREEE (reference sequence). The CDR3 protein is CASSLRQGDYGYTF. In DNA, the CDR3 is TGTGCCAGCAGCCTTCGACAGGGGGACTATGGCTACACCTTC. The whole variable domain, filled in from reference TRBV5-4 and TRBJ1-2, reads ETGVTQSPTHLIKTRGQQVTLRCSSQSGHNTVSWYQQALGQGPQFIFQYYREEENGRGNFPPRFSGLQFPNYSSELNVNALELDDSALYLCASSLRQGDYGYTFGSGTRLTVV.

The chain joins TRBV19 to TRBJ1-2; no definite D call. Trimming shortened V by 5 bases and J by 8 bases, and 18 bases separated the two germline ends. There are 14 residues in the CDR3. The germline V gene encodes CDR1 LNHDA and CDR2 SQIVND (reference sequence). CDR3 loop: CASSVTFVGGGYTF. The CDR3 nucleotides read TGTGCCAGTAGTGTCACCTTTGTGGGTGGCGGCTACACCTTC.

The V and J genes are TRBV5-1 and TRBJ2-2; a weak D match, TRBD1 (6 bases). Per germline, CDR1 SGHRS and CDR2 YFSETQ. Trimming cost V 0 bases and J 5 bases, with 14 bases left between them. CDR3 length: 16 amino acids. The CDR3 region is CASSLGLLGQTGELFF. CDR3 bases: TGCGCCAGCAGCTTGGGGCTCTTAGGACAGACCGGGGAGCTGTTTTTT.

With respect to this clone: Other nucleotide sequences in the sample specify the same CDR3. This rearrangement joins TRBV11-2 to TRBJ2-2, with no clear D. V lost 1 base to trimming and J lost 0 bases, with 3 bases between them. The CDR3 totals 14 residues. CDR1 is SGHAT and CDR2 is FQNNGV in the germline V gene. The CDR3 sequence is CASSLGPNTGELFF. CDR3 nucleotide sequence: TGTGCCAGCAGCTTAGGTCCGAACACCGGGGAGCTGTTTTTT.

The genes are TRBV28 and TRBJ1-1; 7 nucleotides agree with TRBD1. Per germline, CDR1 MDHEN and CDR2 SYDVKM. The J segment lost 1 base and the V segment lost 8 bases, leaving 4 bases of the junction unmatched. This CDR3 region has 13 residues. In DNA, the CDR3 is TGTGCCAGCTGGCACAGGGGGAACACTGAAGCTTTCTTT. Translating it yields CASWHRGNTEAFF.

This clone was picked up one time. This chain links TRBV19 with TRBJ2-3, with no clear D. Germline CDR1 and CDR2: LNHDA and SQIVND (reference sequence). The CDR3 runs to 14 residues. V lost 4 bases to trimming and J lost 1 base, with 9 bases between them. The CDR3 reads CASSTGEGTDTQYF. In DNA form, the CDR3 reads TGTGCCAGTAGTACCGGAGAAGGCACAGATACGCAGTATTTT.

V is TRBV19 and J is TRBJ2-3; D unclear. The CDR3 covers 19 residues. Germline CDR1 reads LNHDA; CDR2 reads SQIVND (reference sequence). Trimming left V 3 bases short and J 1 base short, with 23 bases between. The CDR3 loop reads CASSISGRSFLRGTDTQYF. DNA for the CDR3: TGTGCCAGTAGTATTTCAGGACGGTCTTTCCTAAGGGGCACAGATACGCAGTATTTT.

This chain joins TRBV27 and TRBJ2-7, with TRBD2 matching over 9 bases. The V and J ends lost 5 bases and 3 bases, in that order; junction bases with no gene match: 20. The CDR3 spans 19 residues. The germline gives CDR1 MNHEY, CDR2 SMNVEV (reference sequence). The CDR3 sequence: CASSPPVLGTSPWDYEQYF. The CDR3 DNA reads TGTGCCAGCAGTCCGCCCGTACTGGGGACTAGCCCCTGGGACTACGAGCAGTACTTC.

CDR3 nucleotide sequence: TGTGCCAGCAGCGGAGGACGGTTGAACACTGAAGCTTTCTTT. Its translation: CASSGGRLNTEAFF. The chain couples TRBV6-5 to TRBJ1-1; D uncertain. The CDR3 spans 14 residues. Trimming took off 6 bases at V and 0 bases at J, with 11 bases between the two ends. The germline V gene has CDR1 MNHEY and CDR2 SVGAGI.

V usage is TRBV5-4 and J usage is TRBJ1-1; no clear D gene. Trimming took 3 bases from V and 0 from J, leaving 9 bases between them. The CDR3 loop spans 14 amino acids. Germline V gives CDR1 SGHNT, CDR2 YYREEE (reference sequence). For the CDR3, the DNA is TGTGCCAGCAGCTATCGGACGCTGAACACTGAAGCTTTCTTT. Translating it yields CASSYRTLNTEAFF.

V and J are TRBV9 and TRBJ1-4, with TRBD1 matching 7 bases. The CDR3 runs to 16 residues. J gave up 14 bases and V 2 bases, and 18 bases lay outside the gene matches. Germline V gene sequence: CDR1 SGDLS, CDR2 YYNGEE. The CDR3 region is CASSVGERGLGDSLFF. For the CDR3, the DNA is TGTGCCAGCAGCGTTGGGGAGCGAGGCTTAGGGGACAGCCTGTTTTTT. Supplemented by reference TRBV9 and TRBJ1-4, the full variable domain reads DSGVTQTPKHLITATGQRVTLRCSPRSGDLSVYWYQQSLDQGLQFLIQYYNGEERAKGNILERFSAQQFPDLHSELNLSSLELGDSALYFCASSVGERGLGDSLFFGSGTQLSVL.

The V and J genes are TRBV7-8 and TRBJ2-7; tentatively, D is TRBD1 (5 bases). The CDR3 is made up of 13 amino acids. CDR1 is SGHVS, CDR2 FQNEAQ, per germline. V gave up 5 bases and J gave up 6 bases, with 14 bases separating them. The CDR3 sequence: CASSKGEGVEQYF. The CDR3 nucleotides are TGTGCCAGCAGCAAAGGGGAAGGGGTCGAGCAGTACTTC.